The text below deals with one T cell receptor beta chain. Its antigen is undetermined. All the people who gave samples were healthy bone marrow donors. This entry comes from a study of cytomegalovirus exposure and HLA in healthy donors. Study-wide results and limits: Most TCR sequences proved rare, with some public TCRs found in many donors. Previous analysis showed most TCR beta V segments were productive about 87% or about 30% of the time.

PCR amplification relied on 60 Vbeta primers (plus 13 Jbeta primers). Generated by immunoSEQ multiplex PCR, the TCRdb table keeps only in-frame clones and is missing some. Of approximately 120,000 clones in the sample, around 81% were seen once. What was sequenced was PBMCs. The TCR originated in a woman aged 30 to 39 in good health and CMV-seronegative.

The CDR3 DNA follows: TGTGCCTGGAATATCAGGAGGGGTCAGCAGTACTTC. This encodes CAWNIRRGQQYF. The J gene is TRBJ2-7, the V gene TRBV30; possibly TRBD2 for D (6 bases). The ends were cut back, 4 bases at V and 8 bases at J, with 15 bases in the middle. Germline CDR1 and CDR2: GTSNPN and SVGIG (reference sequence). This CDR3 has 12 amino acids.